The 8 T cell receptor beta chains listed next were all sequenced from one sample in a study of Graves' ophthalmopathy and Graves' hyperthyroidism. Amplification targeted the TCR beta CDR3 regions, with RNA transcripts as the source material. An opening RT-PCR round employed HTBI primers and preceded a second-round multiplex PCR. A single record per CDR3 protein comes from TCRdb applying MiXCR to the multiplex PCR reads. This sample has about 370,000 distinct CDR3 sequences, with about 15% found just once. The sequencing input was peripheral blood. Receptor source: an adult woman with stable Graves' hyperthyroidism.

This clonotype was observed many times. V is TRBV19 and J is TRBJ1-5; a weak D match, TRBD1 (5 bases). V was cut by 4 bases and J by 4 bases, with 11 bases left in between. The CDR3 extends over 14 amino acids. Germline V CDR1 and CDR2: LNHDA, SQIVND (reference sequence). CDR3 coding DNA: TGTGCCAGTAGTAGATCGGGGGGGAATCAGCCCCAGCATTTT. Encoded protein: CASSRSGGNQPQHF.

This clonotype has more than one count but fewer than ten. The rearrangement uses TRBV4-2 and TRBJ1-2, with a tentative D call TRBD1 (5 bases). Trimming left V 1 base short and J 5 bases short, with 20 bases between. The germline CDR1 and CDR2 sequences are LGHNA and YNFKEQ. The CDR3 consists of 17 residues. The CDR3 spells CASSQGGQGALVYGYTF. The CDR3 region has the DNA TGTGCCAGCAGCCAAGGGGGCCAGGGTGCGTTGGTATATGGCTACACCTTC.

This clonotype showed up many times. The chain employs TRBV12-5 and TRBJ2-5; D is undetermined. Germline V gene sequence: CDR1 LGHNT, CDR2 FRNRAP. V was clipped by 1 base and J by 4 bases, with 7 bases between them. This CDR3 has 13 residues. CDR3 sequence reads: CASGLANTETQYF. Written as DNA, the CDR3 is TGTGCTAGTGGTTTGGCAAACACAGAGACCCAGTACTTC.

Ten or more counts support this clonotype. The J gene is TRBJ2-7, the V gene TRBV10-3; TRBD2 agrees at 13 bases. The CDR3 contains 14 residues. Germline loops: CDR1 ENHRY, CDR2 SYGVKD. With V trimmed by 6 bases and J by 6 bases, 5 bases remained unmatched. In DNA, the CDR3 is TGTGCCATCAGCGGGACTAGCGGGATACGCGAGCAGTACTTC. It yields the protein CAISGTSGIREQYF.

In its sample, this clonotype was seen many times. The gene calls are TRBV5-1 and TRBJ2-7; TRBD2 matches 8 bases. The germline V gene has CDR1 SGHRS and CDR2 YFSETQ. V was clipped by 4 bases and J by 3 bases; unmatched bases: 12. CDR3 length equals 16 residues. The CDR3 loop is CASSRGGAGGFYEQYF. The CDR3 nucleotides read TGCGCCAGCAGCCGGGGCGGCGCGGGAGGATTCTACGAGCAGTACTTC.

The chain carries TRBV7-3 and TRBJ2-2; a possible D gene is TRBD1 (5 bases). The CDR3 length is 13 residues. Germline loops: CDR1 SGHTA, CDR2 FQGTGA. The V and J ends lost 3 bases and 6 bases respectively, with 8 bases between them. CDR3 loop: CASSLGLSGELFF. DNA for the CDR3: TGTGCCAGCAGCTTGGGGCTATCCGGGGAGCTGTTTTTT.

This chain connects TRBV12-3 or TRBV12-4 to TRBJ2-3, with TRBD2 matching over 7 bases. J lost 1 base, V lost 10 bases, and 14 bases had no gene match. The CDR3 extends over 16 amino acids. The CDR3: CAICYGTNLGTDTQYF. The CDR3, as DNA: TGTGCCATCTGTTACGGGACTAATCTCGGCACAGATACGCAGTATTTT.

In its sample, this clonotype was seen a few times. This may be a read error: a much more frequent sequence differs by one nucleotide. CDR3 nucleotide sequence: TGCAGTGCTAGATTCGGCGGTAGCAATCAGCCCAAGCATTTT. Translation gives CSARFGGSNQPKHF. The chain carries TRBV20-1 and TRBJ1-5, with D unresolved. CDR1 and CDR2 (germline): DFQATT, SNEGSKA (reference sequence). The CDR3 loop spans 14 amino acids.